This T cell receptor beta chain derives from a study of graft-versus-host responses after intestinal transplantation. On the study more broadly: Isolated intestinal, liver-intestinal, or multivisceral transplants were what recipients had.

Grafts had their tissue processed, releasing intraepithelial and lamina propria lymphocytes. General study points: Allograft graft-versus-host to host-versus-graft clonal ratios ran high in patients with graft-donor T cell macrochimerism.

This clone was seen a few times. Its antigen is still unknown. An end of the junction does not agree with germline; a read error may underlie this. The CDR3 is made up of 11 amino acids. Germline assignment: CDR1 SEHNR and CDR2 FQNEAQ (reference sequence). Assay: immunoSEQ multiplex PCR; the TCRdb copy retains only in-frame clones and omits some. The sample has tens of thousands of clones, over 60% seen once. This receptor was identified in a human patient who received an intestinal transplant, so some T cells may come from the graft donor. The sample was ileum tissue, taken 98 days after intestinal transplantation. The chain links TRBV7-9 to TRBJ1-1; D gene ambiguous. CDR3: CASRFVTEAFF. The CDR3 nucleotides are TGTGCCAGCCGCTTCGTTACTGAAGCTTTCTTT.